This T cell receptor beta chain was obtained from a study of blood T cell repertoires in COVID-19 (dated by TCRdb to 2020 to 2022). Some background on the complete study: Collaborator samples came from the United States, Italy and Spain and covered acute and convalescent phases of COVID-19. The material from the prospective study consisted of cDNA or gDNA derived from T cells, B-cell-depleted T cells, or PBMCs. Subjects who had been exposed to COVID-19, were actively infected with it, or had recovered from it provided the deeply sampled blood TCRbeta repertoires that made up the dataset. The repertoires were released in a freely available public database intended as a resource for research on the immune response to SARS-CoV-2. Samples came from the ongoing ImmuneRACE study (first 160 participants) plus 1,254 subjects from 6 global collaborators. The sample metadata nearly always contained a de-identified subject ID, COVID-19 status, age in years and sex. Where HLA class I and class II types were available, the types were taken from metadata supplied by the sample provider, not from assay-based typing. The paper's findings and limits, for the study overall: The amount of clinical and demographic metadata varied by source and participant and was provided uncurated.

Collaborating institutions collected whole blood in K2EDTA tubes following their own protocols. For TCRbeta analysis, collaborators shipped samples in one of three forms: frozen whole blood, isolated PBMCs, or DNA extracted from either of those sample types. Counted from cysteine to phenylalanine, this CDR3 has 13 amino acids. The kept DNA is CDR3 alone, 39 bases in frame from the first base. At the junction V is shortened by 4 bases and J by 2 bases; bases outside the gene matches: 3. The germline V gene supplies CDR1 SGDLS and CDR2 YYNGEE. To note about this clone: The antigen it binds to is not known. Base qualities are not at hand, and no much larger clone is one base apart.

TCRbeta CDR3 regions were amplified from genomic DNA using the immunoSEQ Assay, a bias-controlled multiplex PCR. The published analysis was carried out like this. The number of nucleated cells in each sample was estimated by amplification of reference gene primers within the assay. Sequence reads were collapsed and filtered to measure the absolute abundance of every unique TCRbeta CDR3 rearrangement. For each sample, productive Simpson clonality was calculated as the square root of Simpson's diversity index across productive rearrangements. What TCRdb holds here is the immuneACCESS table cut down to in-frame rearrangements. Part of the clones is not present; checked against another copy, under half of the missing clones reflect an unresolved V gene, and the others are unexplained. V and J calls plus clone size are reproduced from that table; the DNA served to infer D and trimming. Across this sample there are roughly 100,000 clones, with 87% seen only once. The ten largest clones add up to about 20% of the sample.

The chain links TRBV9 with TRBJ2-7; 7 of the junction bases match TRBD2. Sequenced sample: peripheral blood. The TCR was taken from a human donor in a cohort sampled during active COVID-19. DNA sequence: TGTGCCAGCAGCCCCGGGGGGACCTACGAGCAGTACTTC. It translates as CASSPGGTYEQYF.